This T cell receptor beta chain originates from a study of shared clonotypes between healthy human individuals. Study-wide findings and caveats: Sharing of clonotypes among donors was expected to vary with sequencing depth. It was the non-shared clonotypes that had lower generation probabilities than clonotypes shared by all four donors.

Cells designated naive CD8 were CD45RO-negative and were positively selected for CCR7, with terminally differentiated effector memory CD45RA+ cells excluded. Recent acute infections and vaccinations were absent in the healthy HIV-negative adult donors. At deep level, the assay was performed. Some clones are missing from TCRdb's copy, which holds only in-frame ones; the method was immunoSEQ multiplex PCR. The table lists nearly 600,000 clones, roughly 96% of them singletons. Germline CDR1 is MNHEY and CDR2 is SMNVEV (reference sequence). This CDR3 is 13 amino acids long. Deletions cut 3 bases from V and 2 bases from J, with 6 bases between. To note about this clone: Its target is not known.

Sequencing input: naive CD8+ T cells sorted from blood. The clonotype comes from a woman in her twenties or thirties in good health. The J gene is TRBJ2-3, the V gene TRBV27; D is uncertain. The CDR3 loop reads CASSLMSTDTQYF. The CDR3 DNA reads TGTGCCAGCAGTTTGATGTCCACAGATACGCAGTATTTT.